The clone carrying this T cell receptor (beta chain) was counted at least ten times. Its antigen is currently unknown. This entry belongs to a study of tumor and adjacent non-tumor tissue in lung cancer. On the study more broadly: Patients comprised about eleven adenocarcinoma, a couple of squamous cell carcinoma and 1 small cell lung cancer. General study findings and limits: Normal lung showed higher cumulative top 100 clone frequency than tumor. Higher tumor TCR diversity was associated with shorter survival. Compared with tumor, normal lung showed significantly lower TCR diversity.

A modified ARM-PCR protocol with three rounds of nested PCR amplified TCRbeta. Each CDR3 protein is one row after TCRdb ran MiXCR on the multiplex PCR reads. The repertoire holds about 85,000 distinct CDR3 sequences, with around 57% as singletons. No cell sorting was done before RNA was extracted from the tissue. The CDR3 has 12 amino acids. Germline V CDR1 and CDR2: SQVTM, ANQGSEA. V was pared by 7 bases and J by 4 bases, with 4 bases of the junction left unmatched. This TCR was recovered from a man between 70 and 80 years old with non-small cell lung cancer. This sequence joins TRBV29-1 and TRBJ2-7; 10 bases match TRBD1. Sequencing input: lung tumor tissue. This CDR3 is CSAGTGVYEQYF. As DNA, the CDR3 is TGCAGCGCCGGGACAGGGGTTTACGAGCAGTACTTC.